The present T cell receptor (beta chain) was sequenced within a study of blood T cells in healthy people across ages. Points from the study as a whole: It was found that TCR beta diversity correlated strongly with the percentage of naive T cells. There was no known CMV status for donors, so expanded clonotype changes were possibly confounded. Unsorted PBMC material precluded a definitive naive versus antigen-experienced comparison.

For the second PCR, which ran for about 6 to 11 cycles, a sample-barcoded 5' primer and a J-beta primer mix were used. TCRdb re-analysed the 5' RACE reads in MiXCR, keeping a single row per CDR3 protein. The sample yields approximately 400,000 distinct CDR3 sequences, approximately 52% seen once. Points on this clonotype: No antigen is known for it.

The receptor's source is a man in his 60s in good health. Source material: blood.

CDR3 loop: CSARKQGPTQETQYF. The CDR3 nucleotides are TGCAGTGCTAGAAAACAGGGGCCGACCCAAGAGACCCAGTACTTC. This chain joins TRBV20-1 and TRBJ2-5, with 7 positions matching TRBD1. CDR3 size: 15 residues. The V gene end was trimmed by 2 bases and the J gene end by 1 base; junction bases not matched to a gene: 7. Germline CDR1 reads DFQATT; CDR2 reads SNEGSKA (reference sequence).